This T cell receptor (beta chain) stems from a study of radiation and T cells in renal cell carcinoma. Libraries were prepared by immunoSEQ multiplex PCR; TCRdb keeps only in-frame clonotypes and omits some of them. The sample has 140,000 or so clones; about 88% are singletons. Time point of the sample: baseline pretreatment blood. Specified treatment: 15 Gy SBRT to primary tumor, nephrectomy 4 weeks later. Germline V lookup: CDR1 LNHDA, CDR2 SQIVND (reference sequence). Trimming removed 4 bases from V and 3 bases from J; junction bases left unmatched: 10. The CDR3 contains 16 residues. This rearrangement joins TRBV19 to TRBJ2-5; 8 nucleotides line up with TRBD2. The receptor was derived from a woman between 50 and 59 years old with renal cell carcinoma. The sequences come from blood, collected from a patient whose treatment included radiotherapy and nephrectomy. In nucleotides, the CDR3 is TGTGCCAGTAGTACCGACGGGAGGGCAGGGAAAGAGACCCAGTACTTC. This encodes CASSTDGRAGKETQYF.